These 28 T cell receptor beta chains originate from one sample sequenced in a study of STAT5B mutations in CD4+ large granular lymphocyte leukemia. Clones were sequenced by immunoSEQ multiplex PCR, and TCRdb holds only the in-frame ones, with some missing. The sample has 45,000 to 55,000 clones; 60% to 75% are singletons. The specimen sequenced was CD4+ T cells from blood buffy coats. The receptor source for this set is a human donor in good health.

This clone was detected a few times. Here the CDR3 DNA reads TGTGCCAGCAAACACCCTATGAACACTGAAGCTTTCTTT. Translated: CASKHPMNTEAFF. The chain couples TRBV2 to TRBJ1-1; D unresolved. V was pared by 7 bases and J by 0 bases, with 9 bases between. CDR1 and CDR2 (germline): SNHLY, FYNNEI. The CDR3 runs 13 residues.

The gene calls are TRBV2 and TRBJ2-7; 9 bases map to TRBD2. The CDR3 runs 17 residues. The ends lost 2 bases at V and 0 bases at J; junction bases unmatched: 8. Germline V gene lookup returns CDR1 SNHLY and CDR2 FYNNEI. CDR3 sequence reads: CASSESLAGESSYEQYF. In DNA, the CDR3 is TGTGCCAGCAGTGAATCATTAGCGGGGGAGAGCTCCTACGAGCAGTACTTC. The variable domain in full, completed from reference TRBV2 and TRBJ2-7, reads EPEVTQTPSHQVTQMGQEVILRCVPISNHLYFYWYRQILGQKVEFLVSFYNNEISEKSEIFDDQFSVERPDGSNFTLKIRSTKLEDSAMYFCASSESLAGESSYEQYFGPGTRLTVT.

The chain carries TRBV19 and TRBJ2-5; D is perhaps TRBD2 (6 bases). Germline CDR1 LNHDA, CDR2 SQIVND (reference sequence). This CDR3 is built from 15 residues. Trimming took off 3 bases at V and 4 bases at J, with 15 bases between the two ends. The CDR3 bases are TGTGCCAGTAGTATGAGGAGGGGATCACGAGAGACCCAGTACTTC. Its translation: CASSMRRGSRETQYF.

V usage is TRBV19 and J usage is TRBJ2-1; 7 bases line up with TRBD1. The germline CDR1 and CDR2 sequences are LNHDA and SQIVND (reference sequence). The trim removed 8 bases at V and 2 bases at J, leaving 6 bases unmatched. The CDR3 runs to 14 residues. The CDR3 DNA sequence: TGTGCCAGTCGAGACAGGGACACCTACAATGAGCAGTTCTTC. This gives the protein CASRDRDTYNEQFF.

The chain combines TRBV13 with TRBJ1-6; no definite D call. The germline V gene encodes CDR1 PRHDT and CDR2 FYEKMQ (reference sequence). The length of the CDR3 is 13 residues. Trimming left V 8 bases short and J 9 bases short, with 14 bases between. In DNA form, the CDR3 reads TGTGCCAGCCGTGGGGATCAGGCTTCACCCCTCCACTTT. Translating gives CASRGDQASPLHF.

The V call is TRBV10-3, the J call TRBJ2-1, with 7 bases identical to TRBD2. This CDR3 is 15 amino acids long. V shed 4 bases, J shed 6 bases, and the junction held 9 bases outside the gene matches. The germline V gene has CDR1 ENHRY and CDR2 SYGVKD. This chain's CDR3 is CAISVRAGKGNEQFF. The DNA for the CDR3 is TGTGCCATCAGTGTGAGAGCGGGGAAGGGCAATGAGCAGTTCTTC.

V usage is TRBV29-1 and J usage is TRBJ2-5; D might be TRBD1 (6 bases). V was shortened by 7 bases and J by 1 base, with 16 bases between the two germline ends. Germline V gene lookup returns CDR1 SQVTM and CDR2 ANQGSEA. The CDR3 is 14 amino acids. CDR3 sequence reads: CSAEDRIIQETQYF. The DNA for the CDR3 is TGCAGCGCCGAAGACAGGATCATCCAAGAGACCCAGTACTTC.

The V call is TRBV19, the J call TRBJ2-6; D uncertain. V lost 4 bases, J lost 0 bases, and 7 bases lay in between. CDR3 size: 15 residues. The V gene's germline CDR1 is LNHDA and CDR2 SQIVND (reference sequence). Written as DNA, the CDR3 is TGTGCCAGTAGTACAACGGTCTCTGGGGCCAACGTCCTGACTTTC. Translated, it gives CASSTTVSGANVLTF.

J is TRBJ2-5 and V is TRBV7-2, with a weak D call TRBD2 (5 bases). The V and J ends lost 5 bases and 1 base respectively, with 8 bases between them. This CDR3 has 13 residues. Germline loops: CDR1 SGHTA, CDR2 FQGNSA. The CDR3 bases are TGTGCCAGCAGCCGCGGGTTCCAAGAGACCCAGTACTTC. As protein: CASSRGFQETQYF.

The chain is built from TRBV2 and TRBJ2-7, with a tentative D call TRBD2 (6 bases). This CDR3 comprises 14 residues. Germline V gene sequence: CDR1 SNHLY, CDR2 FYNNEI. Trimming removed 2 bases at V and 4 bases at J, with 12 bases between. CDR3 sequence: CASSENNGGYEQYF. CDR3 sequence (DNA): TGTGCCAGCAGTGAAAACAACGGGGGTTACGAGCAGTACTTC.

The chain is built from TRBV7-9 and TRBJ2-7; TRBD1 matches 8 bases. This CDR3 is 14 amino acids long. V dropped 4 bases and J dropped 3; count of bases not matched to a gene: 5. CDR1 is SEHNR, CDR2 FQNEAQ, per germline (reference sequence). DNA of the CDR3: TGTGCCAGCAGCTCCCGGGACAGGTACTACGAGCAGTACTTC. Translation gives CASSSRDRYYEQYF.

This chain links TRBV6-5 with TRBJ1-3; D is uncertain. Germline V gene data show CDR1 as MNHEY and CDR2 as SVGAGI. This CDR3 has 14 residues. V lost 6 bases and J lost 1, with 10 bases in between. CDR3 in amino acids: CASSPAGSGNTIYF. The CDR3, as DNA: TGTGCCAGCAGCCCCGCTGGTTCTGGAAACACCATATATTTT.

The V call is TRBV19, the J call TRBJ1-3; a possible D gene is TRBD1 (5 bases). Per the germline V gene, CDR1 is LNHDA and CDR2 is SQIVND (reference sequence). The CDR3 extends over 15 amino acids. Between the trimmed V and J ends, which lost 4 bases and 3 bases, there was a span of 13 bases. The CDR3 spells CASSTAGTRGNTIYF. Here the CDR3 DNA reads TGTGCCAGTAGTACAGCAGGGACTCGTGGAAACACCATATATTTT.

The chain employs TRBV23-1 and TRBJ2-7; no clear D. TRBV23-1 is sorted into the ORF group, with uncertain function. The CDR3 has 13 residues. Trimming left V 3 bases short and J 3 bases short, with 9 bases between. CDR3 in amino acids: CASSQPDVYEQYV. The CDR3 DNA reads TGCGCCAGCAGTCAGCCGGACGTCTACGAGCAGTACGTC.

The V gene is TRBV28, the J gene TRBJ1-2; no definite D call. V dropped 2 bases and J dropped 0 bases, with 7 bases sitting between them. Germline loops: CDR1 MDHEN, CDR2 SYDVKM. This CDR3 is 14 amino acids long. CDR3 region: CASSLDQANYGYTF. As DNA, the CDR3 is TGTGCCAGCAGTTTAGACCAGGCTAACTATGGCTACACCTTC.

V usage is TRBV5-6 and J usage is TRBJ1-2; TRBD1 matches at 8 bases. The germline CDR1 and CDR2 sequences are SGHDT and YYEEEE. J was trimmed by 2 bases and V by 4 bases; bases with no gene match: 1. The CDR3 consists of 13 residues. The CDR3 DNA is TGTGCCAGCAGCCGGGACAGGAACTATGGCTACACCTTC. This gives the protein CASSRDRNYGYTF.

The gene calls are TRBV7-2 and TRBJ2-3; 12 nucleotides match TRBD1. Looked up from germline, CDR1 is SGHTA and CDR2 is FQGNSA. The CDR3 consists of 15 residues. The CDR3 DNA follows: TGTGCTACCAGGAGGGACAGGGGGCCTACAGATACGCAGTATTTT. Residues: CATRRDRGPTDTQYF.

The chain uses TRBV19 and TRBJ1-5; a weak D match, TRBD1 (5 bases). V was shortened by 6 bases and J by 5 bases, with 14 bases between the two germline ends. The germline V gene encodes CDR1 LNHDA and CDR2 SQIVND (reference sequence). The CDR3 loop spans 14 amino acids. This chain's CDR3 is CASSPPGADQPQHF. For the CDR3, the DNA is TGTGCCAGTAGCCCCCCCGGGGCTGATCAGCCCCAGCATTTT.

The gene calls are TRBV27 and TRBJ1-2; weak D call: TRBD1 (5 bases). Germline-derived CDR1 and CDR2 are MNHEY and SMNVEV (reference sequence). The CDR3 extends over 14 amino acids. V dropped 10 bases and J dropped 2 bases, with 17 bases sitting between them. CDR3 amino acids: CATSDGGVNYGYTF. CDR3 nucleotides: TGTGCCACCTCCGATGGAGGGGTAAACTATGGCTACACCTTC.

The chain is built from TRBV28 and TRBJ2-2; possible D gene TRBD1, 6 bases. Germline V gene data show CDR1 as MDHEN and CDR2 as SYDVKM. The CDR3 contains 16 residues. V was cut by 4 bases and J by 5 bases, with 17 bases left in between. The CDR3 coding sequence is TGTGCCAGCAGTTCCCTGGGGGCCGGGAAGACCGGGGAGCTGTTTTTT. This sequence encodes CASSSLGAGKTGELFF.

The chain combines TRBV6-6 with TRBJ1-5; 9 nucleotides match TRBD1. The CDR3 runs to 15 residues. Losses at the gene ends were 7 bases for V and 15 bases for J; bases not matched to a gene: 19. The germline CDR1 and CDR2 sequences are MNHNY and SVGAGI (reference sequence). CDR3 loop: CASTPGQGGQIRPHF. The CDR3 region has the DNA TGTGCCAGCACCCCGGGACAGGGCGGTCAGATTAGACCGCATTTT.

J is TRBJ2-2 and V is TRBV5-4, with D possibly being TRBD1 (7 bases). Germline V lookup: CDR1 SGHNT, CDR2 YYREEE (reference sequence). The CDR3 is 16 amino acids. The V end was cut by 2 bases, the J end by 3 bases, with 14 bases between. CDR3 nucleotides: TGTGCCAGCAGCTTCCCCAGGGGGGCCGACACCGGGGAGCTGTTTTTT. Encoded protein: CASSFPRGADTGELFF.

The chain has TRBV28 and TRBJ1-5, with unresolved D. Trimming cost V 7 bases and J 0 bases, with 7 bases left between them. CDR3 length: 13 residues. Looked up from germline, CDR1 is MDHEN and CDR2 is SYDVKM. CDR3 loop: CASIPSSNQPQHF. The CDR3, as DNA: TGTGCCAGCATCCCGAGTAGCAATCAGCCCCAGCATTTT.

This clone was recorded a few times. CDR3 protein: CASTQGVQTYGYTF. CDR3 nucleotide sequence: TGTGCCAGCACCCAGGGAGTCCAAACCTATGGCTACACCTTC. The gene calls are TRBV6-6 and TRBJ1-2; tentative D call: TRBD1 (5 bases). Trimming took off 7 bases at V and 4 bases at J, with 16 bases between the two ends. CDR3 length equals 14 residues. Germline V gives CDR1 MNHNY, CDR2 SVGAGI (reference sequence).

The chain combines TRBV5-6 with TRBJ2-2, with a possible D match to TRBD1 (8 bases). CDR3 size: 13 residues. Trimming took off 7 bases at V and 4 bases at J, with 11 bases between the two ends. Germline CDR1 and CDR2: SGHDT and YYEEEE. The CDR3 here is CASHRGGTGELFF. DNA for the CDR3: TGTGCCAGCCACAGGGGGGGCACCGGGGAGCTGTTTTTT.

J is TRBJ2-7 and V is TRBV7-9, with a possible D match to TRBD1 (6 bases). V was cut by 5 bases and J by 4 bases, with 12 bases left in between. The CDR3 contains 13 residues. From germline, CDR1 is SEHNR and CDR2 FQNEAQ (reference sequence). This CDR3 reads CASSPGTSYEQYV. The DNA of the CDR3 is TGTGCCAGCAGCCCGGGGACATCTTACGAGCAGTACGTC.

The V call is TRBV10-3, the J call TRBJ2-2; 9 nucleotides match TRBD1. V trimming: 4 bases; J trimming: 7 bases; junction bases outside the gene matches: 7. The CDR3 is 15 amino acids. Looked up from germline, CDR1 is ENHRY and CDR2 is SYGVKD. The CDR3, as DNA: TGTGCCATCAGTGCCACAGGGGGCGCGATCGGGGAGCTGTTTTTT. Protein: CAISATGGAIGELFF.

CDR3 sequence: CASSWGSGQNTDTQYF. DNA for the CDR3: TGCGCCAGCAGCTGGGGTAGTGGACAGAACACAGATACGCAGTATTTT. The chain employs TRBV5-1 and TRBJ2-3; D perhaps matches TRBD1 (6 bases). This CDR3 is built from 16 residues. V lost 3 bases and J 2 bases, leaving 16 bases between the germline ends. Germline loops: CDR1 SGHRS, CDR2 YFSETQ.